The 21 T cell receptor beta chains given below trace back to one sample, sequenced in a study of beta chain features in type 1 diabetes. The study reverse transcribed the entire isolated RNA, so it sequenced expressed TCRB transcripts. Produced via immunoSEQ multiplex PCR; TCRdb's table is partial and in-frame only. This sample yields approximately 340,000 clones, of which over 13% are seen a single time; more than 0.015% belongs to the top ten. The sample consisted of naive CD4+ T cells from blood. These receptors all stem from a woman aged 18-29 years in good health.

Note on this clone: The junction departs from germline at one end; a sequencing error may be responsible. The rearrangement joins TRBV2 to TRBJ2-5, with 14 bases identical to TRBD2. The CDR3 consists of 14 residues. CDR1 and CDR2 (germline): SNHLY, FYNNEI. CDR3 DNA: TGTGCCAGCAGGGCGGGACTAGCGGGAGAGGCCCAGTACTTC. Protein: CASRAGLAGEAQYF. The variable domain in full, completed from reference TRBV2 and TRBJ2-5, reads EPEVTQTPSHQVTQMGQEVILRCVPISNHLYFYWYRQILGQKVEFLVSFYNNEISEKSEIFDDQFSVERPDGSNFTLKIRSTKLEDSAMYFCASRAGLAGEAQYFGPGTRLLVL.

This clone was seen once. V usage is TRBV11-2 and J usage is TRBJ2-1; TRBD2 aligns across 8 bases. CDR3 length: 15 residues. Germline assignment: CDR1 SGHAT and CDR2 FQNNGV. V gave up 6 bases and J gave up 4 bases; unmatched junction bases: 8. CDR3 amino acids: CASRSLAGGYNEQFF. In DNA, the CDR3 is TGTGCCAGCAGATCCCTAGCGGGTGGATACAATGAGCAGTTCTTC.

The chain combines TRBV6-5 with TRBJ2-2; TRBD1 agrees at 10 bases. Unmatched junction bases numbered 4, after V lost 4 bases and J lost 8 bases. This CDR3 contains 14 residues. The germline CDR1 and CDR2 sequences are MNHEY and SVGAGI. The CDR3 loop reads CASSSDRGKGELFF. DNA of the CDR3: TGTGCCAGCAGTTCGGACAGGGGGAAAGGGGAGCTGTTTTTT.

In this sample, this clone turned up a few times. The chain recombines TRBV11-2 with TRBJ2-1, with D unresolved. CDR1 SGHAT and CDR2 FQNNGV come from the germline V gene. Trimming shortened V by 1 base and J by 16 bases, and 17 bases separated the two germline ends. CDR3 size: 13 residues. Written as DNA, the CDR3 is TGTGCCAGCAGCTTAGGGTTGGATCGAGGAGCATTCTTC. This sequence encodes CASSLGLDRGAFF. Looking up the rest from reference TRBV11-2 and TRBJ2-1 gives the full variable domain: EAGVAQSPRYKIIEKRQSVAFWCNPISGHATLYWYQQILGQGPKLLIQFQNNGVVDDSQLPKDRFSAERLKGVDSTLKIQPAKLEDSAVYLCASSLGLDRGAFFGPGTRLTVL.

This clone occurred a few times. V and J are TRBV30 and TRBJ2-5; possible D gene TRBD1, 5 bases. The CDR3 consists of 14 residues. Deletions cut 0 bases from V and 4 bases from J, with 12 bases between. Germline values: CDR1 GTSNPN, CDR2 SVGIG (reference sequence). CDR3 sequence (DNA): TGTGCCTGGAGTGTACCGGCAGGGCGAGAGACCCAGTACTTC. Amino acids: CAWSVPAGRETQYF.

Only a few counts were recorded for this clone. In DNA, the CDR3 is TGTGCCAGCAGTATTAGCGGGAAGGGGACCCAGTACTTC. Protein sequence: CASSISGKGTQYF. The chain has TRBV27 and TRBJ2-5; 8 nucleotides agree with TRBD2. This CDR3 has 13 residues. Germline V gene data show CDR1 as MNHEY and CDR2 as SMNVEV (reference sequence). The V and J ends lost 5 bases and 7 bases, in that order; junction bases with no gene match: 6.

The chain links TRBV30 to TRBJ2-1, with a tentative D call TRBD1 (6 bases). Trimming took off 5 bases at V and 10 bases at J, with 18 bases between the two ends. The CDR3 runs 13 residues. CDR1 and CDR2 from the germline V gene are GTSNPN and SVGIG (reference sequence). CDR3: CAWGGSPGKEQFF. The CDR3 DNA is TGTGCCTGGGGGGGCTCTCCCGGGAAGGAGCAGTTCTTC.

The sample holds a few counts of this clone. The gene calls are TRBV7-9 and TRBJ1-4, with TRBD1 as a possible D gene (5 bases). The CDR3 runs 15 residues. Trimming took 3 bases from V and 8 from J, leaving 16 bases between them. CDR1 SEHNR and CDR2 FQNEAQ come from the germline V gene (reference sequence). This CDR3 reads CASSFAGNLEEKLFF. Here the CDR3 DNA reads TGTGCCAGCAGCTTTGCAGGGAATTTAGAGGAAAAACTGTTTTTT.

This clone occurred a few times. The gene calls are TRBV5-1 and TRBJ1-2, with D tentatively TRBD1 (5 bases). The CDR3 length is 13 residues. Per germline, CDR1 SGHRS and CDR2 YFSETQ. V gave up 3 bases and J gave up 4 bases, with 10 bases separating them. The CDR3 nucleotides are TGCGCCAGCAGCTCGGACAAGAGCTATGGCTACACCTTC. It encodes CASSSDKSYGYTF.

This clone turned up a few times. This chain joins TRBV9 and TRBJ1-3, with no clear D. There are 16 residues in the CDR3. Germline loops: CDR1 SGDLS, CDR2 YYNGEE. V was pared by 0 bases and J by 0 bases, with 10 bases between. CDR3 sequence: CASSVAGSNSGNTIYF. The CDR3 DNA sequence: TGTGCCAGCAGCGTAGCGGGGAGTAACTCTGGAAACACCATATATTTT.

The chain is built from TRBV5-1 and TRBJ2-5; 7 bases map to TRBD1. CDR1 and CDR2 from the germline V gene are SGHRS and YFSETQ. The V and J ends lost 4 bases and 5 bases, in that order; junction bases with no gene match: 8. CDR3 length equals 14 residues. DNA for the CDR3: TGCGCCAGCAGCCCGACAGGGACCGGGGAGACCCAGTACTTC. This encodes CASSPTGTGETQYF.

V is TRBV27 and J is TRBJ2-2; 12 bases match TRBD2. Trimming at V came to 4 bases and at J to 7 bases, leaving 7 bases not matched to a gene. The CDR3 extends over 16 amino acids. CDR1 is MNHEY and CDR2 is SMNVEV in the germline V gene (reference sequence). The CDR3 spells CASSSGLAGSSGELFF. The CDR3 nucleotides read TGTGCCAGCAGTTCCGGACTAGCGGGATCTAGCGGGGAGCTGTTTTTT.

There are a few counts of this clone. The rearrangement links TRBV6-5 to TRBJ1-1; D gene uncertain. Trimming removed 4 bases at V and 5 bases at J, with 11 bases between. The germline CDR1 and CDR2 sequences are MNHEY and SVGAGI. The CDR3 has 13 amino acids. The CDR3 protein is CASSSERRTEAFF. The CDR3 DNA reads as TGTGCCAGCAGTTCGGAAAGGCGGACTGAAGCTTTCTTT.

The CDR3 bases are TGTGCCAGCAGCCCTAGCAACGAGCAGTACTTC. Translating it yields CASSPSNEQYF. The V and J genes are TRBV2 and TRBJ2-7; possible D gene TRBD2, 5 bases. The V and J ends lost 6 bases and 5 bases respectively, with 8 bases between them. CDR3 length equals 11 residues. Germline values: CDR1 SNHLY, CDR2 FYNNEI.

This chain connects TRBV7-2 to TRBJ1-1, with 9 positions matching TRBD1. Trimming removed 5 bases from V and 5 bases from J; junction bases left unmatched: 3. The germline CDR1 and CDR2 sequences are SGHTA and FQGNSA. The CDR3 sequence is 13 residues long. The CDR3 sequence: CASSRQGVTEAFF. The CDR3 DNA reads as TGTGCCAGCAGCCGACAGGGGGTTACTGAAGCTTTCTTT.

The chain couples TRBV2 to TRBJ2-7; maybe TRBD2 (5 bases). The V gene lost 4 bases and the J gene lost 2 bases, with 18 bases spanning the gap. CDR3 length: 16 amino acids. The germline CDR1 and CDR2 sequences are SNHLY and FYNNEI. The CDR3 here is CASSGPGSGLAYEQYF. In DNA form, the CDR3 reads TGTGCCAGCAGTGGACCCGGGTCGGGGTTGGCCTACGAGCAGTACTTC.

The chain links TRBV7-9 to TRBJ2-1; 9 positions match TRBD2. The CDR3 loop spans 17 amino acids. CDR1 is SEHNR, CDR2 FQNEAQ, per germline (reference sequence). V lost 1 base, J lost 6 bases, and 10 bases stayed unmatched. CDR3 sequence (DNA): TGTGCCAGCAGCTTAGGTCGGACTAGCGAGGGGTTCAATGAGCAGTTCTTC. Translated, it gives CASSLGRTSEGFNEQFF. The whole variable domain, remainder taken from reference TRBV7-9 and TRBJ2-1, is DTGVSQNPRHKITKRGQNVTFRCDPISEHNRLYWYRQTLGQGPEFLTYFQNEAQLEKSRLLSDRFSAERPKGSFSTLEIQRTEQGDSAMYLCASSLGRTSEGFNEQFFGPGTRLTVL.

This clone was seen a handful of times. V is TRBV6-6 and J is TRBJ2-1; tentative D call: TRBD2 (6 bases). The germline gives CDR1 MNHNY, CDR2 SVGAGI (reference sequence). The CDR3 sequence is 15 residues long. The V end was cut by 0 bases, the J end by 7 bases, with 13 bases between. The CDR3 reads CASSYSEGQRNEQFF. The CDR3 DNA follows: TGTGCCAGCAGTTACTCGGAGGGCCAAAGGAATGAGCAGTTCTTC.

This clone was detected only a few times. This chain connects TRBV5-1 to TRBJ2-4; TRBD1 matches 7 bases. CDR3 size: 14 residues. CDR1 is SGHRS, CDR2 YFSETQ, per germline. V was pared by 4 bases and J by 5 bases, with 6 bases of the junction left unmatched. The CDR3, as DNA: TGCGCCAGCAGCCCTACAGGGGTCCAAAACATTCAGTACTTC. Translated: CASSPTGVQNIQYF. The complete variable domain, with remaining parts taken from reference TRBV5-1 and TRBJ2-4, reads KAGVTQTPRYLIKTRGQQVTLSCSPISGHRSVSWYQQTPGQGLQFLFEYFSETQRNKGNFPGRFSGRQFSNSRSEMNVSTLELGDSALYLCASSPTGVQNIQYFGAGTRLSVL.

This clone came up a few times. The DNA for the CDR3 is TGTGCCAGAAGTGCACAGGGCCCAAACACTGAAGCTTTCTTT. Its translation is CARSAQGPNTEAFF. The genes are TRBV7-9 and TRBJ1-1, with D possibly being TRBD1 (6 bases). V was cut by 9 bases and J by 2 bases, with 16 bases left in between. The CDR3 has 14 amino acids. Germline V gives CDR1 SEHNR, CDR2 FQNEAQ (reference sequence).

In its sample, this clone was seen a few times. The chain recombines TRBV27 with TRBJ2-7, with 7 bases fitting TRBD1. The V and J ends lost 5 bases and 2 bases, in that order; junction bases with no gene match: 9. Germline CDR1 and CDR2: MNHEY and SMNVEV (reference sequence). The CDR3 is made up of 15 amino acids. The CDR3 sequence is CASSRRDRSAYEQYF. CDR3 DNA sequence: TGTGCCAGCAGTCGCCGGGACAGATCAGCCTACGAGCAGTACTTC.